The text below deals with one TCR beta chain. Its specificity is not known. This CDR3 is built from 15 residues. Germline V gene sequence: CDR1 SGHTA, CDR2 FQGTGA. V was shortened by 4 bases and J by 5 bases, with 17 bases between the two germline ends. This specimen belongs to a study of shared clonotypes between healthy human individuals. Findings and limits, study-wide: Clonotype sharing across donors was expected to vary with sequencing depth. Shared clonotypes across all four donors exceeded non-shared ones in generation probability.

Cells designated naive CD8 were CD45RO-negative and were positively selected for CCR7, with terminally differentiated effector memory CD45RA+ cells excluded. Original methodology: ImmunoSEQ yielded junction-only sequences lacking quality scores, so filtering differed. Only in-frame clones appear in the TCRdb table, and some are missing; sequencing was by immunoSEQ multiplex PCR. V and J calls and clone size follow that table, whereas D and trimming were derived from the DNA. The sample has hundreds of thousands of clones; 90% to 95% are singletons. This chain links TRBV7-3 with TRBJ1-1; D not certain. The source of this sequence is a man younger than 40 in good health. Sequenced sample: naive CD8+ T cells sorted from blood. The CDR3 here is CASSSYPTPGTEAFF. CDR3 DNA sequence: TGTGCCAGCAGCTCCTACCCCACTCCGGGGACTGAAGCTTTCTTT.